These 23 T cell receptor beta chains came from one sample sequenced in a study of PD-L1 blockade in urothelial cancer. Measured with immunoSEQ multiplex PCR; TCRdb has only the in-frame clones, and not every one. The sample has about 130,000 clones, roughly 88% seen once. Time point in this sample: peripheral blood 6 weeks after treatment start. The sequencing used PBMCs, collected around atezolizumab (anti-PD-L1) treatment. The receptors were sampled from a man aged 50-59 years with urothelial cancer.

The genes are TRBV2 and TRBJ2-7, with D possibly TRBD1 on 6 matching bases. The germline V gene has CDR1 SNHLY and CDR2 FYNNEI. V was trimmed by 7 bases and J by 6 bases, leaving 16 bases between them. The CDR3 spans 13 residues. The CDR3 DNA follows: TGTGCCAGCACCCTACAGGGAATCTCCGAGCAGTACTTC. Translating it yields CASTLQGISEQYF.

The chain links TRBV14 to TRBJ2-5; 11 bases are a match to TRBD2. The CDR3 spans 18 residues. CDR1 and CDR2 from the germline V gene are SGHDN and FVKESK. The V and J ends lost 3 bases and 1 base, in that order; junction bases with no gene match: 10. Written as DNA, the CDR3 is TGTGCCAGCAGCCAGCGGGCCCTCGGGACTAGCGGCCAAGAGACCCAGTACTTC. Amino acid sequence: CASSQRALGTSGQETQYF.

The chain employs TRBV4-1 and TRBJ2-1; tentatively, D is TRBD2 (6 bases). Trimming took off 1 base at V and 4 bases at J, with 14 bases between the two ends. Germline lookup yields CDR1 MGHRA and CDR2 YSYEKL. The length of the CDR3 is 16 residues. CDR3 bases: TGCGCCAGCAGCCAAGCCCCTAGCGCTTTATACAATGAGCAGTTCTTC. This codes for CASSQAPSALYNEQFF.

The chain couples TRBV5-6 to TRBJ1-2; D gene uncertain. Trimming shortened V by 0 bases and J by 7 bases, and 7 bases separated the two germline ends. Germline V gene sequence: CDR1 SGHDT, CDR2 YYEEEE. The CDR3 extends over 12 amino acids. The CDR3: CASSLAGPGYTF. CDR3 DNA: TGTGCCAGCAGCTTGGCAGGCCCTGGCTACACCTTC.

The chain carries TRBV19 and TRBJ1-1; the match to TRBD1 covers 7 bases. CDR1 is LNHDA and CDR2 is SQIVND in the germline V gene (reference sequence). V lost 3 bases to trimming and J lost 4 bases; unmatched junction nucleotides: 5. The CDR3 has 14 residues. The CDR3 protein is CASSIAGGGTEAFF. The CDR3 region has the DNA TGTGCCAGTAGTATTGCAGGGGGTGGCACTGAAGCTTTCTTT.

The chain links TRBV28 to TRBJ1-1, with D perhaps matching TRBD1 (5 bases). CDR1 and CDR2 (germline): MDHEN, SYDVKM. The CDR3 has 12 amino acids. V lost 9 bases to trimming and J lost 8 bases, with 16 bases between them. CDR3 sequence: CASWGGGWEAFF. DNA for the CDR3: TGTGCCAGTTGGGGGGGAGGTTGGGAAGCTTTCTTT.

This chain uses TRBV18 with TRBJ2-3; tentative D call: TRBD2 (5 bases). Germline CDR1 KGHSH, CDR2 LQKENI. The CDR3 is 14 amino acids. Trimming left V 3 bases short and J 1 base short, with 8 bases between. The chain's CDR3 is CASSPGSRTDTQYF. CDR3 sequence (DNA): TGTGCCAGCTCACCGGGGAGTCGCACAGATACGCAGTATTTT. Together with reference TRBV18 and TRBJ2-3, the CDR3 gives the full variable domain: NAGVMQNPRHLVRRRGQEARLRCSPMKGHSHVYWYRQLPEEGLKFMVYLQKENIIDESGMPKERFSAEFPKEGPSILRIQQVVRGDSAAYFCASSPGSRTDTQYFGPGTRLTVL.

The CDR3 reads CATSGGPYGTEQYF. CDR3 nucleotides: TGTGCCACCAGCGGCGGCCCTTACGGAACCGAGCAGTACTTC. The chain couples TRBV15 to TRBJ2-7; D unclear. The CDR3 runs 14 residues. The V gene's germline CDR1 is LNHNV and CDR2 YYDKDF (reference sequence). V was shortened by 5 bases and J by 6 bases, with 17 bases between the two germline ends.

This chain links TRBV12-5 with TRBJ1-4; no reliable D call. V lost 5 bases, J lost 8 bases, and 12 bases lay in between. The CDR3 totals 13 residues. Germline V gene sequence: CDR1 LGHNT, CDR2 FRNRAP. The CDR3 reads CASGRGTGEKLFF. The CDR3 nucleotides read TGTGCTAGTGGTCGCGGAACCGGGGAAAAACTGTTTTTT.

V gene TRBV19 combines with J gene TRBJ1-5; maybe TRBD1 (5 bases). The CDR3 is 17 amino acids. Germline assignment: CDR1 LNHDA and CDR2 SQIVND (reference sequence). Trimming removed 6 bases from V and 2 bases from J, with 20 bases in between. The CDR3 sequence: CASSRSGDGGGNQPQHF. CDR3 DNA sequence: TGTGCCAGTAGCCGGTCGGGGGACGGGGGGGGCAATCAGCCCCAGCATTTT. The full variable domain, its missing parts supplied by reference TRBV19 and TRBJ1-5, is DGGITQSPKYLFRKEGQNVTLSCEQNLNHDAMYWYRQDPGQGLRLIYYSQIVNDFQKGDIAEGYSVSREKKESFPLTVTSAQKNPTAFYLCASSRSGDGGGNQPQHFGDGTRLSIL.

V usage is TRBV18 and J usage is TRBJ2-3, with 14 bases aligning to TRBD2. The CDR3 runs 20 residues. Germline CDR1 and CDR2: KGHSH and LQKENI. Losses at the gene ends were 1 base for V and 4 bases for J; bases not matched to a gene: 13. This CDR3 is CASSPLATSGRALGADTQYF. The CDR3, as DNA: TGTGCCAGCTCACCACTCGCGACTAGCGGGAGGGCCCTCGGGGCAGATACGCAGTATTTT.

CDR3 nucleotide sequence: TGTGCCAGTAGTAGGGACCTCGGGAGGTCGGAAGCTTTCTTT. This codes for CASSRDLGRSEAFF. J is TRBJ1-1 and V is TRBV19, with a tentative D call TRBD1 (5 bases). CDR3 length: 14 amino acids. Germline CDR1 and CDR2: LNHDA and SQIVND (reference sequence). V was clipped by 4 bases and J by 8 bases, with 17 bases between them.

V and J are TRBV18 and TRBJ2-5; D is ambiguous. CDR1 and CDR2 from the germline V gene are KGHSH and LQKENI. V was clipped by 5 bases and J by 1 base, with 8 bases between them. The length of the CDR3 is 13 residues. The CDR3 reads CASSEQIQETQYF. DNA for the CDR3: TGTGCCAGCTCAGAACAGATCCAAGAGACCCAGTACTTC.

The rearrangement joins TRBV19 to TRBJ2-1, with 8 bases matching TRBD2. The CDR3 length is 14 residues. V was clipped by 3 bases and J by 9 bases; unmatched bases: 7. Germline V CDR1 and CDR2: LNHDA, SQIVND (reference sequence). CDR3 protein: CASSIPGRAGEQFF. CDR3 coding DNA: TGTGCCAGTAGTATTCCCGGGAGGGCCGGTGAGCAGTTCTTC.

The chain couples TRBV11-2 to TRBJ2-7; D remains ambiguous. CDR1 and CDR2 from the germline V gene are SGHAT and FQNNGV. The ends were cut back, 0 bases at V and 1 base at J, with 7 bases in the middle. This CDR3 has 14 residues. In nucleotides, the CDR3 is TGTGCCAGCAGCTTAGATCAGGTATCCTACGAGCAGTACTTC. Its protein product is CASSLDQVSYEQYF.

The chain couples TRBV6-6 to TRBJ2-7, with 9 positions matching TRBD2. Germline V CDR1 and CDR2: MNHNY, SVGAGI (reference sequence). This CDR3 has 15 residues. V dropped 7 bases and J dropped 4; count of bases not matched to a gene: 11. CDR3 loop: CASTSASGIKYEQYF. Here the CDR3 DNA reads TGTGCCAGCACCTCAGCTAGCGGGATCAAGTACGAGCAGTACTTC.

This chain links TRBV11-3 with TRBJ2-7; D uncertain. V gave up 1 base and J gave up 4 bases, with 8 bases separating them. Per the germline V gene, CDR1 is SGHNT and CDR2 is YENEEA. The CDR3 extends over 13 amino acids. In DNA, the CDR3 is TGTGCCAGCAGCTTAGGAAATAGTTACGAGCAGTACTTC. It is translated as CASSLGNSYEQYF. The variable domain in full, with the rest retrieved from reference TRBV11-3 and TRBJ2-7, is EAGVVQSPRYKIIEKKQPVAFWCNPISGHNTLYWYLQNLGQGPELLIRYENEEAVDDSQLPKDRFSAERLKGVDSTLKIQPAELGDSAVYLCASSLGNSYEQYFGPGTRLTVT.

This clone was seen only once. CDR3 sequence reads: CASSDGRANQPQHF. The CDR3 DNA sequence: TGTGCCAGCAGCGACGGCAGGGCCAATCAGCCCCAGCATTTT. This chain links TRBV6-5 with TRBJ1-5, with D tentatively TRBD1 (5 bases). V lost 6 bases to trimming and J lost 3 bases, with 12 bases between them. CDR1 is MNHEY and CDR2 is SVGAGI in the germline V gene. This CDR3 is 14 amino acids long.

The chain recombines TRBV28 with TRBJ1-3; tentative D call: TRBD1 (6 bases). Trimming left V 2 bases short and J 2 bases short, with 7 bases between. The CDR3 covers 14 residues. CDR1 is MDHEN and CDR2 is SYDVKM in the germline V gene. CDR3 in DNA: TGTGCCAGCAGTTTAAACAGGGCTGGAAACACCATATATTTT. Translation: CASSLNRAGNTIYF.

The chain joins TRBV18 to TRBJ1-2, with 7 bases identical to TRBD1. CDR1 and CDR2 (germline): KGHSH, LQKENI. This CDR3 is built from 15 residues. Trimming cost V 5 bases and J 6 bases; bases outside gene matches: 12. The CDR3 coding sequence is TGTGCCAGCTCAACCAACCCAGGGGGTAAGGATGGCTACACCTTC. It is translated as CASSTNPGGKDGYTF.

The V and J genes are TRBV5-1 and TRBJ2-3; D perhaps matches TRBD2 (6 bases). Trimming removed 2 bases from V and 0 bases from J, with 10 bases in between. This CDR3 is built from 15 residues. Germline V gene sequence: CDR1 SGHRS, CDR2 YFSETQ. DNA of the CDR3: TGCGCCAGCAGCTTCACAAGCGGGAGCACAGATACGCAGTATTTT. Translation gives CASSFTSGSTDTQYF.

The CDR3 region is CASSPDRVNTEAFF. The CDR3 bases are TGTGCCAGCAGCCCGGACAGGGTTAACACTGAAGCTTTCTTT. V usage is TRBV2 and J usage is TRBJ1-1; TRBD1 matches 8 bases. Losses at the gene ends were 6 bases for V and 2 bases for J; bases not matched to a gene: 5. The CDR3 length is 14 residues. Germline CDR1 is SNHLY and CDR2 is FYNNEI.

The V gene is TRBV15, the J gene TRBJ2-2; no reliable D call. The CDR3 length is 13 residues. The germline V gene has CDR1 LNHNV and CDR2 YYDKDF (reference sequence). Trimming took 1 base from V and 7 from J, leaving 7 bases between them. The CDR3 nucleotides read TGTGCCACCAGCAGAGCTGGGCTCGGGGAGCTGTTTTTT. It is translated as CATSRAGLGELFF.